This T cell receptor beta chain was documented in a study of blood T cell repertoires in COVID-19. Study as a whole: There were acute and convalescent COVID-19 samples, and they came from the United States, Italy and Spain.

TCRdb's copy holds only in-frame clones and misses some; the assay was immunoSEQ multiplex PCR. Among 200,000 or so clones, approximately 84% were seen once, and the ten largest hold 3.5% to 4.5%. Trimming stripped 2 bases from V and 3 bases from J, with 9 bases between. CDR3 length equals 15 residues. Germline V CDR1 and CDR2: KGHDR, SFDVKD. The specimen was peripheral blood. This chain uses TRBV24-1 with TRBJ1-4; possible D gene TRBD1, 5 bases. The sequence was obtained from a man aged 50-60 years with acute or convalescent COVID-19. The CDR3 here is CATSDSGTANEKLFF. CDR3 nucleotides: TGTGCCACCAGTGATTCAGGGACTGCTAATGAAAAACTGTTTTTT.